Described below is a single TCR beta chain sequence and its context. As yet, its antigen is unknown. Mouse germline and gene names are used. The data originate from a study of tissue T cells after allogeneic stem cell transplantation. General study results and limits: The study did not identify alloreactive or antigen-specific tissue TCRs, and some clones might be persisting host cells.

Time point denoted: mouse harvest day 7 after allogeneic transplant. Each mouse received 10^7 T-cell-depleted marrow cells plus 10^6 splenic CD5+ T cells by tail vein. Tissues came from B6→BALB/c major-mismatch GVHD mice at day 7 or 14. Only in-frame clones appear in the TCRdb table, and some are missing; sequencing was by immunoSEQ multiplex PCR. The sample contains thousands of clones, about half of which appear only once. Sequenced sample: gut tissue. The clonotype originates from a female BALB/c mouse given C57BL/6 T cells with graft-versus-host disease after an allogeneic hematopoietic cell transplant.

CDR3 DNA (partial): TGCACCTGCAGTGCGCGGGCGGACACCTTGTAC. Translation gives CTCSARADTLY. The CDR3 in full is CTCSARADTLYF. The V gene is TRBV1, the J gene TRBJ2-4; D not certain. The read falls 1 residue short of the CDR3 end, and the missing part is taken from the germline J gene. CDR1 is NSQYPW, CDR2 LRSPGD, per germline (reference sequence). CDR3 length equals 12 residues. V shed 3 bases and J shed 7 bases, with 8 bases lying between them.